This T cell receptor (beta chain) emerged from a study of regulatory T cells in long-lasting Graves disease. According to the study, TCR beta libraries were built with iRepertoire HTBI primers and CDR3-region Arm-PCR. TCRdb re-analysed the multiplex PCR reads in MiXCR, keeping a single row per CDR3 protein. The data show some 600,000 distinct CDR3 sequences, with more than 15% seen just once and around 12% held by the top ten. In its sample, this clonotype was seen a few times. The time point: newly diagnosed GD, antithyroid drugs for less than 3 months. There was RNA extracted from PBMCs, and the TCR library was made from it. Xi'an, China, was home to the endocrinology department that provided patients. The CDR3 is made up of 16 amino acids. Germline loops: CDR1 DFQATT, CDR2 SNEGSKA (reference sequence). V lost 3 bases to trimming and J lost 0 bases, with 17 bases between them. This same sample was also part of a study on T cells in Graves' hyperthyroidism and ophthalmopathy. That work contributes: Every diagnosis used clinical symptoms, serum thyroxine and TRAb, thyroid ultrasound and orbital computed tomography.

Sample: peripheral blood mononuclear cells (PBMCs), taken at new diagnosis, from a patient treated with antithyroid drugs. This sequence was found in a man between 18 and 29 years old with Graves disease. The rearrangement links TRBV20-1 to TRBJ1-1, with a possible D match to TRBD1 (5 bases). The CDR3 nucleotides are TGCAGTGCTAGCGACAGAGCCATTTTTATGAACACTGAAGCTTTCTTT. Translation gives CSASDRAIFMNTEAFF.